These T cell receptor beta chains were read from a single sample in a study of blood T cell repertoires in COVID-19. Profiling relied on immunoSEQ multiplex PCR, and the TCRdb table lists in-frame clones only, not all of them. The sample lists more than 85,000 clones, 75% to 90% occurring once. The sample comprised peripheral blood. These receptors came from a woman in her seventies with acute or convalescent COVID-19. The CDR3 runs from the conserved cysteine through the conserved F or W. The D gene is left open where the match is weak. Not all rows give a size; the values are once, few, many and, for expanded clones, a class.

cdr3_aa cdr3_nt j_call v_call clone_size d_call
CASSIRDRDEQYF TGTGCCAGTAGTATCCGGGACAGGGACGAGCAGTACTTC TRBJ2-7 TRBV19 NA TRBD1
CASSKTSGRVYEQYF TGTGCCAGCAGCAAGACTAGCGGGAGAGTGTACGAGCAGTACTTC TRBJ2-7 TRBV3-1/TRBV3-2 NA TRBD2
CASSLAGTFRETQYF TGTGCCAGCAGCTTAGCCGGGACATTCAGAGAGACCCAGTACTTC TRBJ2-5 TRBV7-6 NA NA
CASSQVLTTTNEKLFF TGTGCCAGCAGCCAAGTACTTACCACAACTAATGAAAAACTGTTTTTT TRBJ1-4 TRBV3-1/TRBV3-2 few NA
CATSTEREGQETQYF TGTGCCACCAGCACCGAGCGGGAGGGACAAGAGACCCAGTACTTC TRBJ2-5 TRBV15 NA TRBD2
CASSPGQGSYNEQFF TGTGCCAGCTCACCGGGACAGGGCTCCTACAATGAGCAGTTCTTC TRBJ2-1 TRBV18 NA TRBD1
CASSRSGTGMGTLHF TGTGCCAGCAGCCGGTCCGGGACAGGGATGGGAACCCTCCACTTT TRBJ1-6 TRBV5-6 once TRBD1
CASSFPQGVNTEAFF TGTGCCAGCAGCTTCCCCCAGGGTGTGAACACTGAAGCTTTCTTT TRBJ1-1 TRBV5-8 NA NA
CAWRGQGRGGYNQPQHF TGTGCCTGGAGGGGACAGGGCCGGGGAGGTTACAATCAGCCCCAGCATTTT TRBJ1-5 TRBV30 NA TRBD1
CSAQRQGGTGELFF TGCAGCGCCCAAAGACAGGGGGGGACCGGGGAGCTGTTTTTT TRBJ2-2 TRBV29-1 once TRBD1
CASSLIRQAFSNQPQHF TGTGCCAGCAGCTTGATCCGACAAGCCTTTAGCAATCAGCCCCAGCATTTT TRBJ1-5 TRBV5-8 once NA
CASSPQRTTRGYTF TGTGCCAGCAGCCCTCAAAGGACCACTAGAGGCTACACCTTC TRBJ1-2 TRBV28 NA NA
CASSSLTDRTEAFF TGTGCCAGCAGCTCCCTTACGGACAGGACTGAAGCTTTCTTT TRBJ1-1 TRBV5-4 few TRBD1
CASSHRQGALTGYTF TGTGCCAGCAGCCACCGACAGGGGGCGCTTACTGGCTACACCTTC TRBJ1-2 TRBV3-1/TRBV3-2 NA TRBD1
CASSLQGAISFSSGANVLTF TGTGCCAGCAGCTTACAGGGGGCGATTTCTTTTTCCTCTGGGGCCAACGTCCTGACTTTC TRBJ2-6 TRBV12-1 NA NA
CASSTGFDSPLHF TGTGCCAGCAGTACAGGGTTCGATTCACCCCTCCACTTT TRBJ1-6 TRBV12-3/TRBV12-4 NA NA
CASSPPSTGTGGAFF TGTGCCAGCAGCCCCCCAAGCACCGGGACAGGGGGAGCTTTCTTT TRBJ1-1 TRBV4-2 NA TRBD1
CASSAYASVRITGELFF TGTGCCAGCAGCGCATATGCTAGCGTTAGGATCACCGGGGAGCTGTTTTTT TRBJ2-2 TRBV9 NA NA
CASSQRTSGSLGEQFF TGTGCCAGCAGCCAGAGGACTAGCGGGAGCTTGGGTGAGCAGTTCTTC TRBJ2-1 TRBV3-1/TRBV3-2 NA TRBD2
CASTTRRDRGYGYTF TGTGCCAGCACCACGCGCCGGGACAGGGGCTATGGCTACACCTTC TRBJ1-2 TRBV28 NA TRBD1
CAITREYSNQPQHF TGTGCCATCACCAGGGAATATAGCAATCAGCCCCAGCATTTT TRBJ1-5 TRBV10-3 NA NA
CASSITGGNQPQHF TGTGCCAGTAGTATCACAGGGGGCAATCAGCCCCAGCATTTT TRBJ1-5 TRBV19 NA TRBD1
CASSVQSTSSTDTQYF TGTGCCAGCAGTGTACAGAGCACCTCTAGCACAGATACGCAGTATTTT TRBJ2-3 TRBV6-1 NA NA
CASSQDRASGRASEQFF TGTGCCAGCAGCCAAGACAGGGCTAGCGGGAGGGCCAGTGAGCAGTTCTTC TRBJ2-1 TRBV3-1/TRBV3-2 NA TRBD2
CASIRYPQGQNEQFF TGTGCCAGCATCCGATACCCCCAGGGTCAGAATGAGCAGTTCTTC TRBJ2-1 TRBV7-9 few NA
CASSYDRFTAFF TGTGCCAGCAGTTATGACAGGTTCACGGCTTTCTTT TRBJ1-1 TRBV6-6 once NA
CASSPYRGIVDGYTF TGTGCCAGCAGCCCCTACAGGGGGATCGTGGATGGCTACACCTTC TRBJ1-2 TRBV13 NA TRBD1
CASSLGASGSKETQYF TGCGCCAGCAGCTTGGGGGCTAGCGGGAGTAAAGAGACCCAGTACTTC TRBJ2-5 TRBV5-1 NA TRBD2
CASSMRAGTNTGELFF TGTGCCAGTAGTATGAGAGCGGGTACGAACACCGGGGAGCTGTTTTTT TRBJ2-2 TRBV19 NA NA
CASSFGRGAEAFF TGTGCCAGCAGCTTCGGCAGGGGGGCCGAAGCTTTCTTT TRBJ1-1 TRBV12-3/TRBV12-4 NA TRBD1
CASSLGQGATSGARTQFF TGTGCCAGCAGCCTCGGACAGGGGGCGACTAGCGGGGCTCGTACGCAGTTCTTC TRBJ2-1 TRBV2 NA NA
CASSRGQGNSPLHF TGCGCCAGCAGTCGGGGACAGGGGAATTCACCCCTCCACTTT TRBJ1-6 TRBV5-1 once TRBD1
CASSPQTGGGTEAFF TGTGCCAGCAGTCCTCAGACAGGGGGAGGCACTGAAGCTTTCTTT TRBJ1-1 TRBV6-5 NA TRBD1
CASSTSGTGGIYGYTF TGTGCCAGTAGTACCTCGGGGACAGGGGGTATCTATGGCTACACCTTC TRBJ1-2 TRBV19 NA TRBD1
CASSLGAGVDEQYF TGCGCCAGCAGCTTGGGTGCGGGAGTCGACGAGCAGTACTTC TRBJ2-7 TRBV5-1 NA TRBD2
CASSRTGGGNQPQHF TGTGCCAGCAGTCGAACAGGGGGGGGCAATCAGCCCCAGCATTTT TRBJ1-5 TRBV28 NA TRBD1
CARKQGNYGYTF TGTGCCAGGAAACAGGGAAACTATGGCTACACCTTC TRBJ1-2 TRBV2 NA NA
CASSLDGLAGRGVTDTQYF TGTGCCAGCAGCTTAGATGGACTAGCGGGACGGGGGGTCACAGATACGCAGTATTTT TRBJ2-3 TRBV11-2 NA TRBD2
CASSQDKHLSGANVLTF TGCGCCAGCAGCCAAGATAAACACCTCTCTGGGGCCAACGTCCTGACTTTC TRBJ2-6 TRBV4-1 NA NA